This T cell receptor beta chain was retrieved from a study of CXCR3-negative and CXCR3-positive naive CD8 T cells. Study-wide findings and caveats: CXCR3-positive naive cells carried more hydrophobic TRB CDR3s than CXCR3-negative naive cells did.

The libraries of TRB cDNA were prepared using 5' RACE with UMI labels. TCRdb processed the 5' RACE reads again and assigns one entry to each CDR3 protein, with no DNA. This sample's table reports over 70,000 distinct CDR3 sequences. To note about this clonotype: The antigen is unknown.

The CDR3 runs 16 residues. Looked up from germline, CDR1 is MDHEN and CDR2 is SYDVKM. The V gene is TRBV28, the J gene TRBJ2-2; TCRdb names TRBD1, which stays unverified in the absence of DNA. The sequencing input was naive CXCR3+ CD8+ T cells from blood. The subset denotes: CD45RO-CCR7+CD27+CD95- naive CD8+ T cells expressing CXCR3 (TNR3+). This receptor was taken from a human donor in good health. Some clones in this sample may be carry-over from other donors' samples. Here the CDR3 reads CASNRENRERTGELFF.